The clone carrying this T cell receptor beta chain was seen only a few times. Its target is unknown. This sample is part of a study of blood T cells in healthy people across ages. Study observations and caveats: Both naive CD4+ cell counts and diversity were greater in long-lived donors than in aged donors. Observed TCR beta diversity per million T cells went down as age went up. This fall followed a roughly linear course with age.

The CDR3 is 14 residues long. V lost 4 bases and J lost 4, with 13 bases in between. The germline V gene has CDR1 SGHKS and CDR2 YYEKEE (reference sequence). For the second PCR, which ran for about 7 to 12 cycles, a sample-barcoded 5' primer and a J-beta primer mix were used. Each CDR3 protein gets one entry after TCRdb re-called the 5' RACE reads with MiXCR. Of some 1,500,000 distinct CDR3 sequences listed, roughly 43% are singletons. The chain employs TRBV5-5 and TRBJ2-3; perhaps TRBD1 as D (6 bases). The origin of this receptor is a woman younger than 30 in good health. The material sequenced was blood. The CDR3 sequence: CASSSNRAADTQYF. CDR3 coding DNA: TGTGCCAGCAGCAGCAACAGGGCCGCAGATACGCAGTATTTT.